One sample yielded the 4 T cell receptor beta chains listed below, sequenced in a study of blood T cell repertoires in COVID-19. Sequencing was performed with immunoSEQ multiplex PCR; in TCRdb, only in-frame clones are kept and a portion is missing. The sample includes more than 45,000 clones, 86% of them seen just once. The specimen was peripheral blood. Receptor source: a man aged 80 or over with acute or convalescent COVID-19.

V and J are TRBV5-1 and TRBJ2-1, with 14 bases that match TRBD2. Trimming removed 4 bases from V and 0 bases from J; junction bases left unmatched: 9. From germline, CDR1 is SGHRS and CDR2 YFSETQ. This CDR3 has 19 amino acids. The CDR3 loop reads CASSQGLAGAPGSYNEQFF. CDR3 in DNA: TGCGCCAGCAGCCAGGGACTAGCGGGGGCCCCGGGCTCCTACAATGAGCAGTTCTTC. The full variable domain, with the rest looked up from reference TRBV5-1 and TRBJ2-1, is KAGVTQTPRYLIKTRGQQVTLSCSPISGHRSVSWYQQTPGQGLQFLFEYFSETQRNKGNFPGRFSGRQFSNSRSEMNVSTLELGDSALYLCASSQGLAGAPGSYNEQFFGPGTRLTVL.

This sequence joins TRBV27 and TRBJ1-5; no definite D call. Trimming stripped 6 bases from V and 7 bases from J, with 19 bases between. This CDR3 contains 15 residues. CDR1 MNHEY and CDR2 SMNVEV come from the germline V gene (reference sequence). The CDR3 DNA sequence: TGTGCCAGCAGCTTCGGGCCCCTAGCCCGACAGCCCCAGCATTTT. This codes for CASSFGPLARQPQHF.

V gene TRBV9 combines with J gene TRBJ1-1; D may be TRBD1 (6 bases). V lost 0 bases to trimming and J lost 4 bases, with 13 bases between them. CDR3 length: 15 residues. Germline values: CDR1 SGDLS, CDR2 YYNGEE. CDR3 in amino acids: CASSVAWGGATEAFF. For the CDR3, the DNA is TGTGCCAGCAGCGTAGCCTGGGGGGGGGCCACTGAAGCTTTCTTT. Looking up the rest from reference TRBV9 and TRBJ1-1 gives the full variable domain: DSGVTQTPKHLITATGQRVTLRCSPRSGDLSVYWYQQSLDQGLQFLIQYYNGEERAKGNILERFSAQQFPDLHSELNLSSLELGDSALYFCASSVAWGGATEAFFGQGTRLTVV.

This clone turned up a few times. V and J are TRBV13 and TRBJ1-3; tentative D call: TRBD1 (6 bases). Germline lookup yields CDR1 PRHDT and CDR2 FYEKMQ (reference sequence). The CDR3 sequence is 15 residues long. Between the trimmed V and J ends, which lost 5 bases and 4 bases, there was a span of 15 bases. CDR3 region: CASSLNRDIGNTIYF. For the CDR3, the DNA is TGTGCCAGCAGCCTAAACAGGGACATCGGAAACACCATATATTTT.